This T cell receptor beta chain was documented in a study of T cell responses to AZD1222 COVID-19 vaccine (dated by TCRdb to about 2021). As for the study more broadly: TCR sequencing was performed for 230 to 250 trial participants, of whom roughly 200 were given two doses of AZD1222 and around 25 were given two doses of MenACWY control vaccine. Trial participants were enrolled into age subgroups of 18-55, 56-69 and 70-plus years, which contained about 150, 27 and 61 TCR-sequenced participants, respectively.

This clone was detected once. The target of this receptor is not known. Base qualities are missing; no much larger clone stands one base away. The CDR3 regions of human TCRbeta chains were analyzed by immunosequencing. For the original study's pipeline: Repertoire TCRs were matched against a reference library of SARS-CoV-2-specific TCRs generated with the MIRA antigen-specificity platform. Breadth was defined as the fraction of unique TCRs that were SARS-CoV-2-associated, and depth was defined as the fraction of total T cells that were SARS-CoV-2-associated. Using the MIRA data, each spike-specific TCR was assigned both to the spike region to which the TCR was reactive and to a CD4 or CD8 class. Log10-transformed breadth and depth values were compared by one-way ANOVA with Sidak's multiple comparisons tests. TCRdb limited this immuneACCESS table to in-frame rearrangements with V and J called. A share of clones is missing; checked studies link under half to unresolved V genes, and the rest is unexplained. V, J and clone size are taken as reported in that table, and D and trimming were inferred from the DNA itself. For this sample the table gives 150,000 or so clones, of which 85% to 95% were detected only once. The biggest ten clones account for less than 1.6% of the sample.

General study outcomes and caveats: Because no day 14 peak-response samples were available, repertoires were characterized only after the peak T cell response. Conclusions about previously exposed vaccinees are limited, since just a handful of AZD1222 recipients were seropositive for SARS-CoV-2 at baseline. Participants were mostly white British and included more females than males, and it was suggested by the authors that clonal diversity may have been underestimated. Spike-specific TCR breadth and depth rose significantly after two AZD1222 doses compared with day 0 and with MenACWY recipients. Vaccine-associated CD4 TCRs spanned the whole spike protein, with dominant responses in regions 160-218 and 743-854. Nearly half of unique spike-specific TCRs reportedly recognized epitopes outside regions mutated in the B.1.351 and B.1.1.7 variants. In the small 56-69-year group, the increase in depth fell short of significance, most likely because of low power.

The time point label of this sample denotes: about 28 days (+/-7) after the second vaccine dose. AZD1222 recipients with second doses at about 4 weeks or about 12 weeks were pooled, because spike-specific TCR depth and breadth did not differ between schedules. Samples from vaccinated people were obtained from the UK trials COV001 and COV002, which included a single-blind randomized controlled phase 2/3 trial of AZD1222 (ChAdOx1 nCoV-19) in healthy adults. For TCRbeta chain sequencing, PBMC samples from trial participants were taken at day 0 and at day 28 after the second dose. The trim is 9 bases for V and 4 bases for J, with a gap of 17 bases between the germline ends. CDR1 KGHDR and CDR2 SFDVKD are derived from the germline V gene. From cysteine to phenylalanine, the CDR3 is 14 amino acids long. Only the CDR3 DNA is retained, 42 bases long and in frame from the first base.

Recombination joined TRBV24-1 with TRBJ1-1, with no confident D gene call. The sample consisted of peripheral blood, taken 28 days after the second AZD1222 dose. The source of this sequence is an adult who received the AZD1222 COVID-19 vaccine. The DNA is TGTGCCACCGCCCCTAGTAGGGTTGGCACTGAAGCTTTCTTT. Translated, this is CATAPSRVGTEAFF.